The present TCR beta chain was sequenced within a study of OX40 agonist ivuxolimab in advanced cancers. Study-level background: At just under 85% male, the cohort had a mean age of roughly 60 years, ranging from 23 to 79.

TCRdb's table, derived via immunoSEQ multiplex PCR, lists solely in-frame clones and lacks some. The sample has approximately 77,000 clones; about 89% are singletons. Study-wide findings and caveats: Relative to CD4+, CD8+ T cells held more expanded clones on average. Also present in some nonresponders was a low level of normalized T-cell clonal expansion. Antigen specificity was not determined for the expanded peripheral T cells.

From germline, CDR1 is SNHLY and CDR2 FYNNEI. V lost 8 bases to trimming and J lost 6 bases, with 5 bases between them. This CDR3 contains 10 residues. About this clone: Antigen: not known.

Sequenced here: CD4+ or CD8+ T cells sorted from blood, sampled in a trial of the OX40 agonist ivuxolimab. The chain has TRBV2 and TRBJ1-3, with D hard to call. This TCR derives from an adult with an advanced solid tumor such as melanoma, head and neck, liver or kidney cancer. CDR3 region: CASSANTIYF. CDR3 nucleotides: TGTGCCAGCTCAGCAAACACCATATATTTT.